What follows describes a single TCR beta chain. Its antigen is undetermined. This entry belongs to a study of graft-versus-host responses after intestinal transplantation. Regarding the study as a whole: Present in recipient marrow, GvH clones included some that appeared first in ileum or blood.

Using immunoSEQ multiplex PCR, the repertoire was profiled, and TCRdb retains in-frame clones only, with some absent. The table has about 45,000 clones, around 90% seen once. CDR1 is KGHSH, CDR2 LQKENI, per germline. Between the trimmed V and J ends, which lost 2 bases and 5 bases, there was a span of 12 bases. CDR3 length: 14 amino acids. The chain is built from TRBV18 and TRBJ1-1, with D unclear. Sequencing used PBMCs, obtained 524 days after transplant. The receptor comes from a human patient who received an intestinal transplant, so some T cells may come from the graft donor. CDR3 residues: CASSPGTGGTEAFF. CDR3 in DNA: TGTGCCAGCTCACCAGGAACCGGAGGAACTGAAGCTTTCTTT.